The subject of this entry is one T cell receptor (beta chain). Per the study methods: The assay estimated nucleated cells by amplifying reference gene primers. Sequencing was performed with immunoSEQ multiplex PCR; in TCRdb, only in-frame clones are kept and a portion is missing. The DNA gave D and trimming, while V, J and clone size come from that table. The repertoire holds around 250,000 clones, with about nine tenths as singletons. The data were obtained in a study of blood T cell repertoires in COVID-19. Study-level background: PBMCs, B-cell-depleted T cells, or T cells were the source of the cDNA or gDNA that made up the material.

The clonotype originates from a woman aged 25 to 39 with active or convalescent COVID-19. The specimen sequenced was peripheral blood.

The CDR3 region has the DNA TGCAGCGTTGGTCCGACAGGGGCACGTCCCTATGGCTACACCTTC. Its protein is CSVGPTGARPYGYTF. The V call is TRBV29-1, the J call TRBJ1-2, with TRBD1 matching 8 bases. In germline, CDR1 is SQVTM, CDR2 ANQGSEA. V shed 4 bases and J 4 bases; nucleotides not matched to a gene: 11. The length of the CDR3 is 15 residues.